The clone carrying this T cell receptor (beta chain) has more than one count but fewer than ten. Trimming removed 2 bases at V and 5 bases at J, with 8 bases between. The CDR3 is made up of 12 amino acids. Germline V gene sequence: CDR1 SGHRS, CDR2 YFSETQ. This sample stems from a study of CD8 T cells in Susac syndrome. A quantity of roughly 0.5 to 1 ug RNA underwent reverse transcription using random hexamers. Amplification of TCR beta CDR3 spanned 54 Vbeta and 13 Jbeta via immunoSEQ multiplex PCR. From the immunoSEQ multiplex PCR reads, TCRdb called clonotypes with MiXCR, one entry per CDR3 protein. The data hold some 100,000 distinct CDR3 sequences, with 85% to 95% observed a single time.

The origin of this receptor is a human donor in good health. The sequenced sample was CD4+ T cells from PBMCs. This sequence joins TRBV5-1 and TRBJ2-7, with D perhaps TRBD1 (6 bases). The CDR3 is CASSFGTNEQYF. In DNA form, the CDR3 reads TGCGCCAGCAGCTTCGGGACAAACGAGCAGTACTTC.